Following are 11 T cell receptor beta chains from one sample sequenced in a study of blood T cell repertoires in COVID-19. Libraries were prepared by immunoSEQ multiplex PCR; TCRdb keeps only in-frame clonotypes and omits some of them. The profile shows over 200,000 clones, roughly 80% of them singletons. The sequencing input was peripheral blood. The origin of the receptors is a woman of 80 years or more with active or convalescent COVID-19.

V usage is TRBV24-1 and J usage is TRBJ2-5; weak D call: TRBD1 (6 bases). CDR3 length: 15 amino acids. V was shortened by 4 bases and J by 0 bases, with 11 bases between the two germline ends. The germline CDR1 and CDR2 sequences are KGHDR and SFDVKD. CDR3 amino acids: CATSDPRTDQETQYF. The CDR3 region has the DNA TGTGCCACCAGTGACCCCAGGACAGACCAAGAGACCCAGTACTTC.

The genes are TRBV9 and TRBJ1-3; TRBD1 agrees at 7 bases. CDR1 and CDR2 (germline): SGDLS, YYNGEE. V shed 2 bases and J 4 bases; nucleotides not matched to a gene: 3. The CDR3 runs 14 residues. The CDR3 DNA follows: TGTGCCAGCAGCGTTACAGGGGCGGGAAACACCATATATTTT. Translating it yields CASSVTGAGNTIYF.

The chain combines TRBV3-1 (or the pseudogene TRBV3-2) with TRBJ1-3; D remains unclear. V was pared by 4 bases and J by 3 bases, with 7 bases between. Germline CDR1 and CDR2: LGHDT and YNNKEL (reference sequence). This CDR3 has 13 amino acids. CDR3 DNA sequence: TGTGCCAGCAGCCCCGGTTTTGGAAACACCATATATTTT. It specifies CASSPGFGNTIYF.

Regarding this clone: The same CDR3 can be traced to other DNA sequences in this sample. This chain uses TRBV19 with TRBJ2-5, with D possibly TRBD1 on 5 matching bases. This CDR3 has 12 residues. V was cut by 3 bases and J by 4 bases, with 6 bases left in between. Germline V gives CDR1 LNHDA, CDR2 SQIVND (reference sequence). This CDR3 is CASSIRGETQYF. CDR3 sequence (DNA): TGTGCCAGTAGTATTAGGGGAGAGACCCAGTACTTC. Full variable domain (remainder filled in from reference TRBV19 and TRBJ2-5): DGGITQSPKYLFRKEGQNVTLSCEQNLNHDAMYWYRQDPGQGLRLIYYSQIVNDFQKGDIAEGYSVSREKKESFPLTVTSAQKNPTAFYLCASSIRGETQYFGPGTRLLVL.

This clone was found once. This rearrangement joins TRBV7-8 to TRBJ2-1; 9 bases agree with TRBD2. V lost 3 bases and J lost 2; bases outside the gene matches: 5. From germline, CDR1 is SGHVS and CDR2 FQNEAQ. The CDR3 has 16 residues. The CDR3 region is CASSFPASGAYNEQFF. CDR3 nucleotides: TGTGCCAGCAGCTTTCCTGCTAGCGGGGCCTACAATGAGCAGTTCTTC. Full variable domain (remainder filled in from reference TRBV7-8 and TRBJ2-1): GAGVSQSPRYKVAKRGQDVALRCDPISGHVSLFWYQQALGQGPEFLTYFQNEAQLDKSGLPSDRFFAERPEGSVSTLKIQRTQQEDSAVYLCASSFPASGAYNEQFFGPGTRLTVL.

V usage is TRBV6-4 and J usage is TRBJ1-2; 9 bases align to TRBD1. This CDR3 has 14 amino acids. CDR1 is MRHNA and CDR2 is SNTAGT in the germline V gene. V was pared by 5 bases and J by 4 bases, with 5 bases of the junction left unmatched. The CDR3 region is CASSTGGRIYGYTF. For the CDR3, the DNA is TGTGCCAGCAGTACAGGGGGCAGGATCTATGGCTACACCTTC.

This sequence joins TRBV24-1 and TRBJ2-3; maybe TRBD1 (6 bases). The CDR3 length is 17 residues. CDR1 and CDR2 from the germline V gene are KGHDR and SFDVKD. Trimming shortened V by 1 base and J by 2 bases, and 15 bases separated the two germline ends. Here the CDR3 DNA reads TGTGCCACCAGTGATTTCTTGGGACACTCTTTCACAGATACGCAGTATTTT. This gives the protein CATSDFLGHSFTDTQYF.

The chain uses TRBV5-1 and TRBJ1-2; 10 bases align to TRBD1. The CDR3 is 13 amino acids. The germline gives CDR1 SGHRS, CDR2 YFSETQ. With 9 bases clipped from V and 4 bases from J, the junction kept 6 bases outside the gene matches. In nucleotides, the CDR3 is TGCGCCACCGAGACAGGGGGCGGCTATGGCTACACCTTC. It translates to CATETGGGYGYTF.

This clone was picked up a small number of times. The chain is built from TRBV30 and TRBJ1-2; D might be TRBD1 (5 bases). Germline CDR1 reads GTSNPN; CDR2 reads SVGIG (reference sequence). Trimming left V 1 base short and J 3 bases short, with 15 bases between. This CDR3 spans 15 amino acids. CDR3 sequence (DNA): TGTGCCTGGAGTGCTCCAGGGACTATTGACTATGGCTACACCTTC. Translated, it gives CAWSAPGTIDYGYTF.

This chain links TRBV18 with TRBJ2-7, with D perhaps matching TRBD1 (5 bases). The germline gives CDR1 KGHSH, CDR2 LQKENI. The CDR3 is made up of 14 amino acids. V lost 5 bases and J 2 bases, leaving 13 bases between the germline ends. The DNA for the CDR3 is TGTGCCAGCTCAAGGGAAACAGGAACCTACGAGCAGTACTTC. Protein product: CASSRETGTYEQYF.

The V gene is TRBV24-1, the J gene TRBJ2-1; weak D call: TRBD1 (6 bases). Trimming left V 9 bases short and J 7 bases short, with 15 bases between. The CDR3 contains 13 residues. From germline, CDR1 is KGHDR and CDR2 SFDVKD. CDR3 in amino acids: CATGQPYLNEQFF. CDR3 bases: TGTGCCACCGGACAGCCCTACTTGAATGAGCAGTTCTTC.